This T cell receptor beta chain was sequenced in a study of CD8 T cells in Susac syndrome. The authors sequenced TCR beta from blood CD8+ and CD4+ T cells. Negative isolation was applied to CD8+ and CD4+ T cells, and FACS enrichment was applied to TEMRA cells. To note about this clonotype: Its cognate antigen is unknown.

The CDR3 runs to 14 residues. V was clipped by 7 bases and J by 1 base; unmatched bases: 1. Germline CDR1 and CDR2: KGHDR and SFDVKD. It was with random hexamers that 0.5 to 1 ug RNA was reverse transcribed. The immunoSEQ assay covered 54 Vbeta and 13 Jbeta segments for CDR3. MiXCR was run by TCRdb on the immunoSEQ multiplex PCR reads, yielding one entry per CDR3 protein. The data contain around 170,000 distinct CDR3 sequences, about 96% of them singletons. Study-level findings and limits: The CD4+ T cell repertoires from Susac syndrome exhibited no clonal expansion.

The sample comprised CD4+ T cells from PBMCs. This TCR was recovered from a human donor with Susac syndrome. The V call is TRBV24-1, the J call TRBJ2-3; 10 bases fit TRBD2. The CDR3 protein is CATSLAGGTDTQYF. In nucleotides, the CDR3 is TGTGCCACCAGCCTAGCGGGAGGCACAGATACGCAGTATTTT.